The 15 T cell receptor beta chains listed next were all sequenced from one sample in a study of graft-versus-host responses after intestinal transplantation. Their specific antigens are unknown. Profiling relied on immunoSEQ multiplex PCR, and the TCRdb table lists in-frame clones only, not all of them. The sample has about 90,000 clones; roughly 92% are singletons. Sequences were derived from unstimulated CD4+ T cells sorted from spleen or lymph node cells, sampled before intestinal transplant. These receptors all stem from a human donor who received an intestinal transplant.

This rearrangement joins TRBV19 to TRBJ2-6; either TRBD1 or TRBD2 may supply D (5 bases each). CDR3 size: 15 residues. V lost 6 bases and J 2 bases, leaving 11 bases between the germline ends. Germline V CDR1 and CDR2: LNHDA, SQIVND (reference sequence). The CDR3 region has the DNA TGTGCCAGTAGCCCCGGGACCACTGGGGCCAACGTCCTGACTTTC. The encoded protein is CASSPGTTGANVLTF.

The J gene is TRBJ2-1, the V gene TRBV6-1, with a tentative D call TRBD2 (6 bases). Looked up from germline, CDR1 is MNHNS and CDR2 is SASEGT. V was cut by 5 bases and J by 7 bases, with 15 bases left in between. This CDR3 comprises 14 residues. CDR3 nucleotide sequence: TGTGCCAGCAGTCGGACATACCGGGGGAATGAGCAGTTCTTC. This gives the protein CASSRTYRGNEQFF.

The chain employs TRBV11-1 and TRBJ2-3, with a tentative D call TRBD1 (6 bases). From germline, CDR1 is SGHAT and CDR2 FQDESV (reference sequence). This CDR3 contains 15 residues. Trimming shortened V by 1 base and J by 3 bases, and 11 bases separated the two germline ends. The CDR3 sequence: CASSLDVRGTDTQYF. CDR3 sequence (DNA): TGTGCCAGCAGCTTAGATGTCAGGGGTACAGATACGCAGTATTTT.

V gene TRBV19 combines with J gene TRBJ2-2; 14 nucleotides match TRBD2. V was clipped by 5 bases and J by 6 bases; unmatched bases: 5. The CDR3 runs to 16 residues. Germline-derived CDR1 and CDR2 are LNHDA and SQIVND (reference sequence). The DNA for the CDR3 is TGTGCCAGTAGTCGGGGACTAGCGGGAGAGGCCGGGGAGCTGTTTTTT. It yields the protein CASSRGLAGEAGELFF.

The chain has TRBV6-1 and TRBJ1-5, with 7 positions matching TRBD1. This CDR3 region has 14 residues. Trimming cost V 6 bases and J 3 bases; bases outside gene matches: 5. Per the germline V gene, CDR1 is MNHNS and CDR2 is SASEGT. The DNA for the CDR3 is TGTGCCAGCAGAAACAGGGGCTCCAATCAGCCCCAGCATTTT. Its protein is CASRNRGSNQPQHF.

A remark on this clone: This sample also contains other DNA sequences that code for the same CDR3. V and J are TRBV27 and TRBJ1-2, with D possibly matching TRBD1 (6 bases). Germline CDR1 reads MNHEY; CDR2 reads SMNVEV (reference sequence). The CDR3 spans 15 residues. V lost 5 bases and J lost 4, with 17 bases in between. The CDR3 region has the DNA TGTGCCAGCAGTACGACGGGGGGCACGGTCTATGGCTACACCTTC. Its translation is CASSTTGGTVYGYTF.

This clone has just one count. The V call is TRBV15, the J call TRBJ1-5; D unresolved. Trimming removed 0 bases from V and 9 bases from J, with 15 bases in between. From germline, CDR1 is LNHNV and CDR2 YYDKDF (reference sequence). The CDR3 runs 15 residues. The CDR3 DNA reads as TGTGCCACCAGCAGAGAAGTAAACAGCGACCCGCCCCAGCATTTT. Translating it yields CATSREVNSDPPQHF.

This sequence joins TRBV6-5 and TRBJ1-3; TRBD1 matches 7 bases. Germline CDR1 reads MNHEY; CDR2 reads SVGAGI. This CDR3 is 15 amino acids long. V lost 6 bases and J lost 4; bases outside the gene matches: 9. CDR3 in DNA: TGTGCCAGCAGACCAGACAGGGAAGAAGGAAACACCATATATTTT. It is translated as CASRPDREEGNTIYF.

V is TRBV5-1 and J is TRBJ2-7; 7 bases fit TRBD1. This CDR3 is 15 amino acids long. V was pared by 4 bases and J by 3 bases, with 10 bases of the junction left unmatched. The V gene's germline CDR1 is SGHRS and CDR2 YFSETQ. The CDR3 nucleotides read TGCGCCAGCAGCATAAGGCCGGGACAGAGCTACGAGCAGTACTTC. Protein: CASSIRPGQSYEQYF.

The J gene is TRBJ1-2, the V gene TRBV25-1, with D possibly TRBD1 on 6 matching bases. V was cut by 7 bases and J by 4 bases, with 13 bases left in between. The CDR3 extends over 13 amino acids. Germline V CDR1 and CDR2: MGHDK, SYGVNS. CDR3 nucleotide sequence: TGTGCCAGCACAAAAACAGGGTCCTATGGCTACACCTTC. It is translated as CASTKTGSYGYTF.

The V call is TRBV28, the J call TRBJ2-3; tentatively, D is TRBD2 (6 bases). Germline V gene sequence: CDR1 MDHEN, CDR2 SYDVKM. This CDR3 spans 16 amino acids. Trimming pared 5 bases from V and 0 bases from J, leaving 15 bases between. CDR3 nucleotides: TGTGCCAGCAGTCCGGCTAGACTAGTGAGCACAGATACGCAGTATTTT. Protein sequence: CASSPARLVSTDTQYF.

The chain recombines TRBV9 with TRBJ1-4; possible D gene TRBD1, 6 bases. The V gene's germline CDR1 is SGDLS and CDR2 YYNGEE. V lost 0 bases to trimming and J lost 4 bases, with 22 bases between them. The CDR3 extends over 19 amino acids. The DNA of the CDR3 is TGTGCCAGCAGCGTAGACCCACAGGGATCCAGACTAGTTAATGAAAAACTGTTTTTT. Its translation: CASSVDPQGSRLVNEKLFF.

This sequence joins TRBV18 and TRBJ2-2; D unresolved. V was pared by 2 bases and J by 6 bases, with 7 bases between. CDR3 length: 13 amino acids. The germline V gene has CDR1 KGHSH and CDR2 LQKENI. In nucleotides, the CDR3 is TGTGCCAGCTCACCAGGATCAGCCGGGGAGCTGTTTTTT. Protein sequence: CASSPGSAGELFF.

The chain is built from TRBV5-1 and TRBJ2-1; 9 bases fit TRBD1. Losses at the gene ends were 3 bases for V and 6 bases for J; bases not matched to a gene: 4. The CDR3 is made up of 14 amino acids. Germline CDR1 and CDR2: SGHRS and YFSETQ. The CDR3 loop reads CASSSDRGGNEQFF. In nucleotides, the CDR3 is TGCGCCAGCAGCTCCGACAGGGGGGGCAATGAGCAGTTCTTC.

Here the CDR3 DNA reads TGCGCCAGCAGTCAATCCCGGGGACAGGGCTCCTACGAGCAGTACTTC. Encoded protein: CASSQSRGQGSYEQYF. The rearrangement links TRBV23-1 to TRBJ2-7; 9 positions match TRBD1. TRBV23-1 is recorded as an ORF, its role being uncertain. J was trimmed by 0 bases and V by 0 bases; bases with no gene match: 3. CDR3 length: 16 residues.